The clone carrying this T cell receptor (beta chain) appeared once. Profiling relied on immunoSEQ multiplex PCR, and the TCRdb table lists in-frame clones only, not all of them. The sample consists of some 16,000 clones, approximately 88% of them appearing once. The data are from a study of blood T cell repertoires in COVID-19. V was pared by 6 bases and J by 14 bases, with 24 bases of the junction left unmatched. Germline lookup yields CDR1 LNHDA and CDR2 SQIVND (reference sequence). The CDR3 length is 17 residues. The source is a human donor in a cohort sampled during active COVID-19. Sequencing used peripheral blood. The rearrangement uses TRBV19 and TRBJ2-1; TRBD2 matches at 8 bases. The CDR3 region has the DNA TGTGCCAGTAGCCCAACCTTACCCGGGACTAGGCGGGTTCGGAAGTTCTTC. As protein: CASSPTLPGTRRVRKFF.